This T cell receptor (beta chain) was observed in a study of response to subunit inactivated influenza vaccine. TCRdb re-called the RT-PCR reads with MiXCR, one entry per CDR3 protein. The sample has around 580,000 distinct CDR3 sequences, about 10% seen once. The germline V gene has CDR1 ENHRY and CDR2 SYGVKD. The CDR3 covers 14 residues. The V segment lost 10 bases and the J segment 5 bases; nucleotides outside the gene matches: 13. The sample here was PBMCs from blood, taken on the day of vaccination. The V and J genes are TRBV10-3 and TRBJ2-5; TRBD2 agrees at 7 bases. This TCR came from a man aged 45-60 years who received an inactivated influenza vaccine. CDR3 sequence reads: CATSLGGRGETQYF. The DNA of the CDR3 is TGTGCCACCTCCTTGGGCGGGAGAGGGGAGACCCAGTACTTC.